This TCR beta chain was profiled in a study of cytomegalovirus exposure and HLA in healthy donors (dated by TCRdb to 2017 to 2019). With regard to the full study: According to an earlier analysis of around 600 of the donors, some 180 million T cells yielded 90 million to 140 million unique TCR beta sequences and about 300 Gb of sequence data. Donor age, sex, ethnicity and CMV serostatus were collected together with the repertoire data. Besides the first cohort of roughly 660 subjects, a separate validation cohort made up of over 100 different subjects was used. High-throughput TCR immunosequencing, statistical association of individual TCRs with disease status, and machine learning were combined to predict cytomegalovirus infection status. All discovery cohort repertoires had been generated on a single sequencing platform. The later analysis used no new phenotypic data to find candidate immune exposures, relying instead on TCR beta sequences and their occurrence across donors. Several DR-DQ haplotypes were treated as single units for association and clustering because of strong linkage in the cohort. The study aimed to test whether cataloging public T cell receptors could reveal signatures of past pathogen exposure. Of the approximately 400 genotyped donors, over 65% fell in the genetic ancestry cluster associated with self-reported Caucasian donors. Among some 400 genotyped donors of the cohort, an average of about 240,000 unique TCR beta nucleotide sequences was sequenced per donor, of which 15% to 20% were non-productive. HLA typing included class I and class II loci at four-digit resolution. An earlier analysis of about 620 of the donors applied high-throughput TCR beta sequencing to assess whether each TCR beta V gene segment acted as functional or pseudogenic. Genome-wide SNP genotypes for about three fifths of the roughly 670 donors were used in a later genetic analysis, which treated that subset as a discovery cohort. An early release covering just under 650 HLA-typed donors comprised 300 to 350 gigabases of sequencing data and around 85 million unique TCR sequences. Typing coverage differed by locus: A, B, C, DRB1 and DQB1 were typed in roughly 629-630 donors, DQA1 in 500 to 550, DPA1 in 606, and DPB1 in just under 480. To study patterns of TCR occurrence, a later analysis re-analyzed previously published TCR beta repertoires from around 700 donors and added high-resolution HLA genotyping. Using immunosequencing, the study profiled T cell repertoires from 640 or so subjects and related those repertoires to cytomegalovirus serostatus. Study-wide findings and limitations: The sequencing pipeline was judged likely to have produced a cluster of highly shared sequence variants as a technical artifact. Assigning TCR associations to individual alleles was difficult when HLA alleles, especially DR and DQ, strongly co-occurred. Immune exposure information for the cohort was limited to CMV serostatus. Most CMV-associated TCR beta chains appeared to be HLA-restricted in a later analysis, and the HLA associations seemed to be driven largely by CMV exposure. A later analysis found that HLA-associated TCR beta chains were more clonally expanded and had lower generation probabilities than equally common non-associated chains. Roughly uniform sequencing depth across donors was assumed in presence/absence analyses, although this assumption may not hold. In both the original and validation cohorts, the classifier was reported to diagnose cytomegalovirus status with high specificity and sensitivity. At a false discovery rate of 0.05, a later analysis linked around 17,000 TCR beta sequences to specific HLA alleles. The 87-base-pair reads could not distinguish some IMGT-functional V segments, including TRBV6-2 and TRBV6-3, so those segments were excluded. In the study, approximately 160 TCR beta chains were listed as associated with cytomegalovirus. A further reported finding was that TCR beta sequences accurately predicted the HLA-A and HLA-B alleles for most subjects in the first cohort. A few of the identified cytomegalovirus-associated TCR beta chains were confirmed in vitro to be specific for cytomegalovirus antigens. A later analysis found that TCR association rates varied across HLA loci, with DRB1 alleles showing the most associated TCRs and HLA-C alleles the fewest. The authors suggested that the approach could potentially be extended to other disease states and immunological phenotypes. In a later genetic analysis, a missense DCLRE1C variant was associated with V-gene and J-gene trimming of TCR beta chains, and the association was replicated in an independent cohort. HLA typing was unavailable for some donors at each locus, so association tests used only the typed subset. In this cohort, only TCR beta chains were sequenced, and detectable features were limited by the absence of alpha or paired-chain data. Several of the top co-occurrence clusters appeared to be linked to parvovirus B19, influenza, CMV and Epstein-Barr virus, according to a later analysis. A later genetic analysis reported fewer N-insertions in productive TCRs among donors in an Asian-associated ancestry cluster than the roughly 700-donor mean. The earlier analysis of around 600 of the donors excluded 15 to 20 rarely observed V segments, including chromosome 9 orphons, because counts were too low. Across donors, most TCR sequences were observed very rarely, whereas some public TCRs were present in many individuals. Linkage disequilibrium might explain the correlated functional status among segregating V segments, but an unknown experimental factor could not be excluded. An earlier analysis of some 560 of the donors showed that most TCR beta V segments appeared in productive rearrangements either about 87% or about 30% of the time, which broadly matched IMGT annotations.

The method was the immunoSEQ multiplex PCR assay. For the multiplex PCR, a mixture combining 60 forward primers for TCR Vbeta segments and 13 reverse primers for TCR Jbeta segments was used. Amplification of the CDR3 region of rearranged TCR beta genes was performed with a multiplex PCR assay on genomic DNA. The amplified TCR beta libraries were sequenced on the Illumina HiSeq System as 87-base-pair reads. The paper's data handling went like this. Across the 640 or so repertoires, a later analysis counted roughly 77 million unique TCR beta chains, 8.5 million to 12 million of which were shared by at least two donors. To remove PCR and sequencing errors, raw reads were error-corrected and collapsed into unique sequences using a nearest-neighbor algorithm that merged closely related sequences. To assign V, D and J gene segments, CDR3 sequences were aligned to IMGT reference sequences. For a sequence to be retained, a match of at least six nucleotides was required to both a V gene segment and a J gene segment. Rearrangements were classified as productive when the CDR3 lacked stop codons and remained in frame with V and J, and all other rearrangements were classified as non-productive. CDR3 was defined by IMGT convention, running from the second conserved V-encoded cysteine to the conserved J-encoded phenylalanine. The earlier analysis of fewer than 750 of the donors excluded sequences that lacked an unambiguous match to a single V gene segment. An earlier analysis of 450 to 650 of the donors called V segments functional above 56.7% productive rearrangements and segregating when the between-donor standard deviation exceeded 5%. A statistical classification framework was built to diagnose cytomegalovirus status from the catalog of TCR beta chain sequences. A later analysis assigned V and J genes by comparing TCR nucleotide sequences with IMGT/GENE-DB human TR gene sequences. Using the TCRdist pipeline, a later analysis assigned CDR3 sequences along with most-parsimonious VDJ recombination scenarios. In a later analysis, each TCR beta chain was defined by its CDR3 amino acid sequence together with its V-gene family, and reads without a unique V-gene family were excluded. A later analysis removed several hundred highly shared, low-generation-probability nucleotide sequences to deal with suspected cross-contamination and a sequencing artifact. For each public chain, a later analysis derived a clonal expansion index from normalized ranks of inferred template counts within each repertoire. Generation probabilities in a later analysis came from a VDJ recombination model fitted to out-of-frame rearrangements, and those results were checked against IGoR. Hypergeometric tests were used in a later analysis to score TCR-TCR, TCR-HLA and TCR-CMV co-occurrence, with a repertoire-size bias correction applied to the TCR pairs. A later analysis estimated false discovery rates by permuting HLA or CMV assignments 20 times. A later analysis grouped co-occurring TCRs with DBSCAN, adding TCRdist sequence similarity when clustering within HLA-allele-positive subsets. Co-occurrence clustering excluded repertoires with fewer than 30,000 or more than 120,000 public chains, plus five with anomalous nucleotide sharing. Held by TCRdb, this immuneACCESS table contains in-frame sequences only and omits some clones. Under half of the omission traces to an unresolved V gene where checked; the cause of the rest is unknown. That table gives V, J and clone size, and the DNA gave D and trimming. In this sample the table shows 150,000 to 200,000 clones, 84% of which occur a single time. Together, the top ten hold 4% to 6% of the sample.

In total, 630 or so healthy bone marrow donors made up the cohort. Cohort members were all nominally healthy when sampled, although unrecorded immune exposures were likely present. The donor was CMV seropositive and belonged to the group of around 300 seropositive cohort members. A peripheral blood sample was provided by each donor, and peripheral blood mononuclear cells were used for TCR beta sequencing. Genomic DNA was extracted from the blood cell samples with the Qiagen DNeasy Blood Extraction Kit. Points on this clone: There is no known antigen for this receptor. It has no much larger one-base neighbor in the sample; base qualities were not kept.

The germline V end is reduced by 2 bases and the J end by 5 bases; junction bases left unmatched: 2. Counted from cysteine to phenylalanine, this CDR3 has 14 amino acids. CDR3 DNA is the only sequence kept; it has 42 bases, read in frame from the first base. CDR1 and CDR2, per the germline V gene, are MNHEY and SVGAGI. The sequence came from a girl aged 10 to 17 in good health and CMV-seropositive. Sequenced input: PBMCs. The V and J segments used are TRBV6-5 and TRBJ1-5, with TRBD1 matching 8 junction bases. This receptor carries the CDR3 CASSYPDRDQPQHF. Read as DNA, the sequence is TGTGCCAGCAGTTACCCGGACAGGGATCAGCCCCAGCATTTT.